This TCR beta chain was obtained from a study of blood T cell repertoires in COVID-19. By frequency in the sample, this clone is medium-sized. Germline assignment: CDR1 MDHEN and CDR2 SYDVKM. This CDR3 region has 14 residues. Trimming cost V 5 bases and J 2 bases; bases outside gene matches: 4. Profiled with immunoSEQ multiplex PCR; TCRdb holds only in-frame clones, not every one. This sample has over 60,000 clones; more than 80% occur once, and the top ten carry approximately 6.7%. Input material: peripheral blood. This chain links TRBV28 with TRBJ1-2, with 8 bases matching TRBD1. This TCR was sampled from a woman older than 75 with active COVID-19. The CDR3 nucleotides read TGTGCCAGCAGTCAGGGGGCGGGGAACTATGGCTACACCTTC. It encodes CASSQGAGNYGYTF.